This T cell receptor (beta chain) derives from a study of blood T cell repertoires in COVID-19. Study details: Nucleic acid was either cDNA or gDNA, and it came from T cells, B-cell-depleted T cells, or PBMCs.

J lost 6 bases, V lost 5 bases, and 6 bases had no gene match. CDR1 and CDR2 from the germline V gene are SGHRS and YFSETQ. There are 14 residues in the CDR3. Clones were sequenced by immunoSEQ multiplex PCR, and TCRdb holds only the in-frame ones, with some missing. The repertoire consists of about 370,000 clones, with roughly 90% occurring once and the leading ten covering 2.5% to 3.5%. V gene TRBV5-1 combines with J gene TRBJ1-5, with TRBD1 matching over 9 bases. The clonotype comes from a woman under 40 with COVID-19, enrolled during active disease. The sequenced sample consisted of peripheral blood. Written as DNA, the CDR3 is TGCGCCAGCAGTTCCGGGACAGGGTCTCAGCCCCAGCATTTT. Amino acid sequence: CASSSGTGSQPQHF.